This is a list of T cell receptor beta chains from one sample in a study of cytomegalovirus exposure and HLA in healthy donors. The data were produced by immunoSEQ multiplex PCR, yet TCRdb's version contains in-frame clones alone and is incomplete. The table records more than 120,000 clones, around 90% of them present only once. The sequenced sample consisted of PBMCs. All receptors derive from a man between 18 and 35 years old in good health and CMV-seropositive. The CDR3 runs from the conserved cysteine through the conserved F or W. The D gene is left open where the match is weak. Only some rows state a clone size, as once, few, many or a class for expanded clones.

clone size: -; V gene: TRBV6-1; D gene: -; J gene: TRBJ1-1; CDR3 protein: CASREYGIMNTEAFF; CDR3 DNA: TGTGCCAGCAGGGAATACGGTATAATGAACACTGAAGCTTTCTTT
clone size: -; V gene: TRBV2; D gene: TRBD1; J gene: TRBJ1-1; CDR3 protein: CASREQGTNTEAFF; CDR3 DNA: TGTGCCAGCAGAGAACAGGGGACGAACACTGAAGCTTTCTTT
clone size: -; V gene: TRBV9; D gene: TRBD2; J gene: TRBJ2-2; CDR3 protein: CASSNRLAENTGELFF; CDR3 DNA: TGTGCCAGCAGCAACCGACTAGCGGAGAACACCGGGGAGCTGTTTTTT
clone size: -; V gene: TRBV6-5; D gene: TRBD1; J gene: TRBJ2-7; CDR3 protein: CASSSPGTGPYEQYF; CDR3 DNA: TGTGCCAGCAGTTCGCCCGGGACAGGGCCCTACGAGCAGTACTTC
clone size: -; V gene: TRBV5-6; D gene: TRBD2; J gene: TRBJ2-2; CDR3 protein: CASSKTSGYDTGELFF; CDR3 DNA: TGTGCCAGCAGCAAAACTAGCGGGTACGACACCGGGGAGCTGTTTTTT
clone size: -; V gene: TRBV30; D gene: -; J gene: TRBJ2-1; CDR3 protein: CAWSKGDNEQFF; CDR3 DNA: TGTGCCTGGAGTAAGGGAGACAATGAGCAGTTCTTC
clone size: -; V gene: TRBV19; D gene: TRBD1; J gene: TRBJ1-1; CDR3 protein: CASSTRQGKVTEAFF; CDR3 DNA: TGTGCCAGTAGTACCCGACAGGGAAAAGTCACTGAAGCTTTCTTT
clone size: few; V gene: TRBV7-6; D gene: TRBD2; J gene: TRBJ2-7; CDR3 protein: CASSAREVGSYEQYF; CDR3 DNA: TGTGCCAGCAGCGCCCGGGAGGTGGGCTCCTACGAGCAGTACTTC
clone size: -; V gene: TRBV14; D gene: -; J gene: TRBJ1-1; CDR3 protein: CASSRRVRTEAFF; CDR3 DNA: TGTGCCAGCAGCCGACGGGTCCGCACTGAAGCTTTCTTT
clone size: once; V gene: TRBV7-9; D gene: -; J gene: TRBJ1-3; CDR3 protein: CASSSTGPGNTIYF; CDR3 DNA: TGTGCCAGCAGCTCGACAGGTCCTGGAAACACCATATATTTT
clone size: -; V gene: TRBV4-1; D gene: TRBD2; J gene: TRBJ2-3; CDR3 protein: CASSPGTSGLRNADTQYF; CDR3 DNA: TGCGCCAGCAGCCCAGGGACTAGCGGGCTAAGAAACGCGGATACGCAGTATTTT
clone size: once; V gene: TRBV5-1; D gene: -; J gene: TRBJ1-1; CDR3 protein: CASSLYGDEAFF; CDR3 DNA: TGCGCCAGCAGCTTGTATGGAGATGAAGCTTTCTTT
clone size: -; V gene: TRBV9; D gene: TRBD2; J gene: TRBJ2-5; CDR3 protein: CASSVQRGETQYF; CDR3 DNA: TGTGCCAGCAGCGTACAGCGGGGGGAGACCCAGTACTTC
clone size: -; V gene: TRBV27; D gene: -; J gene: TRBJ2-3; CDR3 protein: CASSLAGSWTDTQYF; CDR3 DNA: TGTGCCAGCAGTTTAGCGGGGTCTTGGACAGATACGCAGTATTTT
clone size: once; V gene: TRBV27; D gene: TRBD1; J gene: TRBJ2-7; CDR3 protein: CASRRTGGPYEQYF; CDR3 DNA: TGTGCCAGCAGACGGACAGGGGGCCCCTACGAGCAGTACTTC
clone size: -; V gene: TRBV19; D gene: -; J gene: TRBJ2-7; CDR3 protein: CASSTGTPYEQYF; CDR3 DNA: TGTGCCAGTAGTACAGGGACTCCCTACGAGCAGTACTTC
clone size: -; V gene: TRBV9; D gene: TRBD2; J gene: TRBJ2-1; CDR3 protein: CASSILAGRSYNEQFF; CDR3 DNA: TGTGCCAGCAGCATACTAGCGGGGAGGTCCTACAATGAGCAGTTCTTC
clone size: -; V gene: TRBV5-6; D gene: TRBD2; J gene: TRBJ2-5; CDR3 protein: CASSLISGGAIETQYF; CDR3 DNA: TGTGCCAGCAGCTTGATTAGCGGGGGGGCTATAGAGACCCAGTACTTC
clone size: -; V gene: TRBV15; D gene: TRBD2; J gene: TRBJ2-7; CDR3 protein: CATQRGGKNEQYF; CDR3 DNA: TGTGCCACCCAGCGGGGGGGGAAAAACGAGCAGTACTTC
clone size: -; V gene: TRBV7-8; D gene: -; J gene: TRBJ1-2; CDR3 protein: CASSPHEGGYGYTF; CDR3 DNA: TGTGCCAGCAGCCCGCACGAGGGGGGGTATGGCTACACCTTC
clone size: few; V gene: TRBV27; D gene: -; J gene: TRBJ2-1; CDR3 protein: CASSLFRGAHEQFF; CDR3 DNA: TGTGCCAGCAGTCTCTTCAGGGGGGCTCATGAGCAGTTCTTC
clone size: -; V gene: TRBV9; D gene: TRBD2; J gene: TRBJ2-1; CDR3 protein: CASSPWEGLAGYNEQFF; CDR3 DNA: TGTGCCAGCAGCCCCTGGGAGGGACTAGCGGGGTACAATGAGCAGTTCTTC
clone size: -; V gene: TRBV5-4; D gene: TRBD2; J gene: TRBJ2-5; CDR3 protein: CASSPMVVAGGETQYF; CDR3 DNA: TGTGCCAGCAGCCCCATGGTTGTAGCGGGAGGTGAGACCCAGTACTTC
clone size: -; V gene: TRBV6-4; D gene: TRBD2; J gene: TRBJ2-3; CDR3 protein: CASSREEADTQYF; CDR3 DNA: TGTGCCAGCTCTCGGGAGGAGGCAGATACGCAGTATTTT
clone size: -; V gene: TRBV10-3; D gene: TRBD1; J gene: TRBJ2-4; CDR3 protein: CAINQQGAGNIQYF; CDR3 DNA: TGTGCCATCAATCAACAGGGGGCGGGAAACATTCAGTACTTC
clone size: few; V gene: TRBV7-2; D gene: -; J gene: TRBJ2-4; CDR3 protein: CASSFSLAKNIQYF; CDR3 DNA: TGTGCCAGCAGCTTTTCCTTAGCCAAAAACATTCAGTACTTC
clone size: -; V gene: TRBV4-1; D gene: TRBD2; J gene: TRBJ2-3; CDR3 protein: CASSPAAGGDTQYF; CDR3 DNA: TGCGCCAGCAGCCCGGCCGCGGGAGGGGATACGCAGTATTTT
clone size: once; V gene: TRBV7-3; D gene: -; J gene: TRBJ2-2; CDR3 protein: CASSSRQYTGELFF; CDR3 DNA: TGTGCCAGCAGCTCTAGACAGTACACCGGGGAGCTGTTTTTT
clone size: few; V gene: TRBV18; D gene: -; J gene: TRBJ1-1; CDR3 protein: CASSLGTQNTEAFF; CDR3 DNA: TGTGCCAGCTCACTTGGGACACAGAACACTGAAGCTTTCTTT
clone size: -; V gene: TRBV18; D gene: -; J gene: TRBJ2-1; CDR3 protein: CASSPRDSSYNEQFF; CDR3 DNA: TGTGCCAGCTCACCACGAGACAGTTCCTACAATGAGCAGTTCTTC
clone size: -; V gene: TRBV7-3; D gene: -; J gene: TRBJ2-1; CDR3 protein: CASSPGLIQRGEQFF; CDR3 DNA: TGTGCCAGCAGCCCAGGACTAATCCAGAGGGGTGAGCAGTTCTTC
clone size: -; V gene: TRBV14; D gene: TRBD1; J gene: TRBJ2-7; CDR3 protein: CASSQAGTGFYEQYF; CDR3 DNA: TGTGCCAGCAGCCAAGCCGGGACAGGCTTCTACGAGCAGTACTTC
clone size: -; V gene: TRBV28; D gene: -; J gene: TRBJ2-7; CDR3 protein: CASSPGLREQYF; CDR3 DNA: TGTGCCAGCAGTCCCGGGTTGCGCGAGCAGTACTTC
clone size: -; V gene: TRBV29-1; D gene: -; J gene: TRBJ1-1; CDR3 protein: CSGGSGTTEAFF; CDR3 DNA: TGCAGCGGAGGATCCGGGACAACCGAAGCTTTCTTT
clone size: -; V gene: TRBV29-1; D gene: TRBD1; J gene: TRBJ1-4; CDR3 protein: CSVAGQGVFNEKLFF; CDR3 DNA: TGCAGCGTTGCGGGACAGGGGGTATTTAATGAAAAACTGTTTTTT
clone size: -; V gene: TRBV6-6; D gene: TRBD1; J gene: TRBJ2-3; CDR3 protein: CASGDRALISTDTQYF; CDR3 DNA: TGTGCCAGCGGAGACAGGGCTCTTATTAGCACAGATACGCAGTATTTT
clone size: few; V gene: TRBV5-1; D gene: -; J gene: TRBJ1-5; CDR3 protein: CASSLDRNQPQHF; CDR3 DNA: TGCGCCAGCAGCTTGGACAGGAATCAGCCCCAGCATTTT
clone size: -; V gene: TRBV7-2; D gene: -; J gene: TRBJ1-5; CDR3 protein: CASSQYNQPQHF; CDR3 DNA: TGTGCCAGCAGCCAGTATAATCAGCCCCAGCATTTT
clone size: -; V gene: TRBV10-3; D gene: -; J gene: TRBJ1-1; CDR3 protein: CATGGARNTEAFF; CDR3 DNA: TGTGCCACCGGCGGTGCTAGGAACACTGAAGCTTTCTTT
clone size: -; V gene: TRBV11-3; D gene: -; J gene: TRBJ2-3; CDR3 protein: CASSSGHSPRARTDTQYF; CDR3 DNA: TGTGCCAGCAGCTCGGGACACTCTCCACGCGCTAGGACAGATACGCAGTATTTT
clone size: once; V gene: TRBV5-4; D gene: -; J gene: TRBJ2-2; CDR3 protein: CASSFWGLTGELFF; CDR3 DNA: TGTGCCAGCAGCTTCTGGGGGCTTACCGGGGAGCTGTTTTTT
clone size: -; V gene: TRBV4-1; D gene: -; J gene: TRBJ1-1; CDR3 protein: CASSQDAWDSAFF; CDR3 DNA: TGCGCCAGCAGCCAAGATGCGTGGGACTCAGCTTTCTTT
clone size: -; V gene: TRBV6-6; D gene: -; J gene: TRBJ2-7; CDR3 protein: CASRGQGFFEQYF; CDR3 DNA: TGTGCCAGCAGGGGGCAGGGATTTTTCGAGCAGTACTTC
clone size: once; V gene: TRBV6-1; D gene: TRBD1; J gene: TRBJ1-2; CDR3 protein: CASSEPWTGGDYGYTF; CDR3 DNA: TGTGCCAGCAGTGAACCGTGGACAGGGGGAGACTATGGCTACACCTTC
clone size: -; V gene: TRBV19; D gene: -; J gene: TRBJ2-1; CDR3 protein: CASSMRESSYNEQFF; CDR3 DNA: TGTGCCAGTAGTATGAGGGAGAGCTCCTACAATGAGCAGTTCTTC
clone size: once; V gene: TRBV23-1; D gene: TRBD1; J gene: TRBJ2-6; CDR3 protein: CASRDRAGANVLTF; CDR3 DNA: TGCGCCAGCAGGGACAGGGCTGGGGCCAACGTCCTGACTTTC
clone size: few; V gene: TRBV5-1; D gene: -; J gene: TRBJ1-5; CDR3 protein: CASSLNSGNQPQHF; CDR3 DNA: TGCGCCAGCAGCTTAAATTCTGGCAATCAGCCCCAGCATTTT
clone size: -; V gene: TRBV19; D gene: -; J gene: TRBJ2-7; CDR3 protein: CASSIGGRQDEQYF; CDR3 DNA: TGTGCCAGTAGTATAGGAGGGAGGCAGGACGAGCAGTACTTC
clone size: -; V gene: TRBV5-1; D gene: TRBD1; J gene: TRBJ2-1; CDR3 protein: CASSPTGTGYNEQFF; CDR3 DNA: TGCGCCAGCAGCCCAACCGGGACAGGGTACAATGAGCAGTTCTTC
clone size: -; V gene: TRBV2; D gene: -; J gene: TRBJ2-3; CDR3 protein: CASSPGIHTDTQYF; CDR3 DNA: TGTGCCAGCAGCCCCGGGATTCACACAGATACGCAGTATTTT
clone size: -; V gene: TRBV11-2; D gene: TRBD1; J gene: TRBJ2-7; CDR3 protein: CASSPRQGWGSYEQYF; CDR3 DNA: TGTGCCAGCAGCCCGAGACAGGGCTGGGGCTCCTACGAGCAGTACTTC
clone size: -; V gene: TRBV27; D gene: -; J gene: TRBJ1-6; CDR3 protein: CASGKRMSSYNSPLHF; CDR3 DNA: TGTGCCAGCGGAAAGCGAATGAGCTCCTATAATTCACCCCTCCACTTT
clone size: -; V gene: TRBV10-1; D gene: TRBD2; J gene: TRBJ2-7; CDR3 protein: CASSEGPRTRFYEQYF; CDR3 DNA: TGCGCCAGCAGTGAGGGCCCCCGGACTAGGTTCTACGAGCAGTACTTC
clone size: -; V gene: TRBV29-1; D gene: TRBD1; J gene: TRBJ2-2; CDR3 protein: CSAPGEQGGTDTGELFF; CDR3 DNA: TGCAGCGCCCCAGGCGAACAGGGGGGAACGGACACCGGGGAGCTGTTTTTT